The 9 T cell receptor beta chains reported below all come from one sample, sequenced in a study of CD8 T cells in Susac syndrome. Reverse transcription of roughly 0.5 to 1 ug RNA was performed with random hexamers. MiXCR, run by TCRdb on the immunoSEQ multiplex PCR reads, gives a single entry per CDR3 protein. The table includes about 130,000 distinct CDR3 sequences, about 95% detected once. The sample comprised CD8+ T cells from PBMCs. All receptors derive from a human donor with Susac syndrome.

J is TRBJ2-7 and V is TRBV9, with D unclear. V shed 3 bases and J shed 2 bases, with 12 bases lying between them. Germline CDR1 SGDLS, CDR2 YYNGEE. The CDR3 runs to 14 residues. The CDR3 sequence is CASSAPGSTYEQYF. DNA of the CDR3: TGTGCCAGCAGCGCCCCTGGGTCTACCTACGAGCAGTACTTC.

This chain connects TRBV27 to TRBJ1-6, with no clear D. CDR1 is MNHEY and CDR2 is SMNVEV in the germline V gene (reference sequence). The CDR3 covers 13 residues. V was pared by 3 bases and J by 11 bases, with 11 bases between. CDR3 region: CASSFQSRAPLHF. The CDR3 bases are TGTGCCAGCAGTTTCCAAAGTAGGGCACCCCTCCACTTT.

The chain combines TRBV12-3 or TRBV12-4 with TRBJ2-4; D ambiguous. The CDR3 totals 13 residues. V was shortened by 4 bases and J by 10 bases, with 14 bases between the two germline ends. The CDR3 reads CASSSSVGKIQYF. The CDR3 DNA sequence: TGTGCCAGCAGTTCCTCCGTCGGTAAGATTCAGTACTTC.

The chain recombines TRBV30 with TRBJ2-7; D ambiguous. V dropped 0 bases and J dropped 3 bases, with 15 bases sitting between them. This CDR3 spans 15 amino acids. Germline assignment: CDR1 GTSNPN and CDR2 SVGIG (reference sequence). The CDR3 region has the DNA TGTGCCTGGAGTGTTTTTGGCGGACCGAGCTACGAGCAGTACTTC. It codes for CAWSVFGGPSYEQYF.

The CDR3 spells CASSQTTGRGNQPQHF. Written as DNA, the CDR3 is TGCGCCAGCAGCCAAACGACAGGGAGGGGCAATCAGCCCCAGCATTTT. The genes are TRBV4-1 and TRBJ1-5; 7 bases map to TRBD1. V was clipped by 2 bases and J by 2 bases; unmatched bases: 6. The germline CDR1 and CDR2 sequences are MGHRA and YSYEKL. This CDR3 spans 16 amino acids.

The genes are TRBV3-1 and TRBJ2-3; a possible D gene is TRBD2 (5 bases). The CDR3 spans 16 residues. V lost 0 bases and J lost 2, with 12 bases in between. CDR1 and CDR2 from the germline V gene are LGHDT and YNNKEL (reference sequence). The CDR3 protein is CASSQDASGYTDTQYF. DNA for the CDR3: TGTGCCAGCAGCCAAGACGCAAGCGGATACACAGATACGCAGTATTTT.

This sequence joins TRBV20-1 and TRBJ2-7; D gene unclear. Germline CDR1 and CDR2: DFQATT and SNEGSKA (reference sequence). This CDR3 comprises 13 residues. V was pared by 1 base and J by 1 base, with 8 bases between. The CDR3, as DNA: TGCAGTGCTAGAGCCAGGCAGTCCTACGAGCAGTACTTC. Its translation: CSARARQSYEQYF.

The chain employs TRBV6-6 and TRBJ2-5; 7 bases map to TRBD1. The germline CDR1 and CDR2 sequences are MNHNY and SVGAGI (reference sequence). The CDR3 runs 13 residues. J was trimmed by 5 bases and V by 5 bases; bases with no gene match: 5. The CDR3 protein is CASSDRVEETQYF. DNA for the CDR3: TGTGCCAGCAGTGACAGGGTGGAGGAGACCCAGTACTTC.

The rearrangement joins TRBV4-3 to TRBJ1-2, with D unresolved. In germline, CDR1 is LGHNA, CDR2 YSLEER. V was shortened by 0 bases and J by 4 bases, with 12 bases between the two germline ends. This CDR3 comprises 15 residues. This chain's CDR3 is CASSQDLSRSYGYTF. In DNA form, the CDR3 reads TGCGCCAGCAGCCAAGATCTGAGCCGGAGCTATGGCTACACCTTC.